These T cell receptor beta chains were read from a single sample in a study of blood T cell repertoires in COVID-19. The method was immunoSEQ multiplex PCR; TCRdb's version includes in-frame clones alone and lacks a portion of them. The sample includes about 54,000 clones, more than 80% of them seen just once. The sample taken for sequencing was peripheral blood. All receptors come from a woman aged 60-75 years with acute or convalescent COVID-19. The CDR3 runs from the conserved cysteine through the conserved F or W. Each record gives: D gene, J gene, clone size, V gene, CDR3 protein, CDR3 DNA. A D gene is named only where the DNA matches it firmly. Size is stated for part of the rows, as once, few or many counts, or as a class when the clone is expanded.

d_gene: .
j_gene: TRBJ1-6
abundance: .
v_gene: TRBV5-1
CDR3aa: CASSLRQGSDSPLHF
CDR3nt: TGCGCCAGCAGCTTGAGGCAGGGTTCGGATTCACCCCTCCACTTT

d_gene: TRBD1
j_gene: TRBJ1-4
abundance: few
v_gene: TRBV29-1
CDR3aa: CSAGQFATNEKLFF
CDR3nt: TGCAGCGCGGGACAGTTCGCAACTAATGAAAAACTGTTTTTT

d_gene: .
j_gene: TRBJ1-2
abundance: .
v_gene: TRBV18
CDR3aa: CASSAGAQGFGVDGYTF
CDR3nt: TGTGCCAGCTCAGCCGGGGCACAGGGCTTTGGGGTCGATGGCTACACCTTC

d_gene: .
j_gene: TRBJ1-1
abundance: .
v_gene: TRBV29-1
CDR3aa: CSVEGWTDLIILNTEAFF
CDR3nt: TGCAGCGTTGAGGGATGGACAGACTTGATTATTCTGAACACTGAAGCTTTCTTT

d_gene: TRBD1
j_gene: TRBJ1-6
abundance: .
v_gene: TRBV6-5
CDR3aa: CASSRDSQNSPLHF
CDR3nt: TGTGCCAGCAGTCGGGACAGCCAGAATTCACCCCTCCACTTT

d_gene: TRBD2
j_gene: TRBJ2-3
abundance: .
v_gene: TRBV30
CDR3aa: CAWSGRGRSDTQYF
CDR3nt: TGTGCCTGGAGTGGACGCGGGAGATCAGATACGCAGTATTTT

d_gene: TRBD2
j_gene: TRBJ2-3
abundance: .
v_gene: TRBV7-2
CDR3aa: CASSRPRGAPSTDTQYF
CDR3nt: TGTGCCAGCAGTCGCCCGCGGGGGGCTCCTAGCACAGATACGCAGTATTTT

d_gene: .
j_gene: TRBJ1-1
abundance: .
v_gene: TRBV12-3/TRBV12-4
CDR3aa: CASSPSSGHKAFF
CDR3nt: TGTGCCAGCAGTCCATCCTCGGGACACAAAGCTTTCTTT

d_gene: TRBD2
j_gene: TRBJ2-5
abundance: .
v_gene: TRBV4-1
CDR3aa: CASSLLSSGIQETQYF
CDR3nt: TGCGCCAGCAGCCTCCTCAGTAGCGGGATCCAAGAGACCCAGTACTTC

d_gene: .
j_gene: TRBJ1-1
abundance: .
v_gene: TRBV24-1
CDR3aa: CATSKGQNTEAFF
CDR3nt: TGTGCCACCAGTAAGGGACAGAACACTGAAGCTTTCTTT

d_gene: TRBD2
j_gene: TRBJ2-7
abundance: .
v_gene: TRBV30
CDR3aa: CAWSVAGVYEQYF
CDR3nt: TGTGCCTGGAGTGTAGCGGGAGTTTACGAGCAGTACTTC

d_gene: .
j_gene: TRBJ1-6
abundance: .
v_gene: TRBV7-2
CDR3aa: CASSLGQGSSPLHF
CDR3nt: TGTGCCAGCAGCTTAGGGCAGGGGAGCTCACCCCTCCACTTT

d_gene: TRBD1
j_gene: TRBJ1-6
abundance: .
v_gene: TRBV9
CDR3aa: CASSRDRADSPLHF
CDR3nt: TGTGCCAGCAGCAGGGACAGGGCGGATTCACCCCTCCACTTT

d_gene: .
j_gene: TRBJ2-7
abundance: .
v_gene: TRBV3-1/TRBV3-2
CDR3aa: CASSQMTGGEQYF
CDR3nt: TGTGCCAGCAGTCAGATGACAGGAGGCGAGCAGTACTTC

d_gene: .
j_gene: TRBJ1-6
abundance: .
v_gene: TRBV5-1
CDR3aa: CASSLSQENSPLHF
CDR3nt: TGCGCCAGCAGCTTGTCGCAGGAAAATTCACCCCTCCACTTT

d_gene: .
j_gene: TRBJ2-5
abundance: .
v_gene: TRBV5-1
CDR3aa: CASSLNYRAQETQYF
CDR3nt: TGCGCCAGCAGCTTGAACTACAGGGCCCAAGAGACCCAGTACTTC

d_gene: .
j_gene: TRBJ1-1
abundance: .
v_gene: TRBV7-9
CDR3aa: CASSSGSGGLMNTEAFF
CDR3nt: TGTGCCAGCAGCTCAGGGAGCGGGGGGTTGATGAACACTGAAGCTTTCTTT

d_gene: .
j_gene: TRBJ2-7
abundance: .
v_gene: TRBV21-1
CDR3aa: CASLYEQYF
CDR3nt: TGTGCCAGCCTTTACGAGCAGTACTTC

d_gene: TRBD1
j_gene: TRBJ1-5
abundance: few
v_gene: TRBV30
CDR3aa: CAWSNPGTGLQPQHF
CDR3nt: TGTGCCTGGAGTAACCCCGGGACAGGCTTGCAGCCCCAGCATTTT